This TCR beta chain was recorded in a study of identical twins. Notes on the study in general: Beta clonotypes that were abundant in cord blood contained fewer insertions, a pattern absent from memory repertoires. Instead of following the same donors, the conclusions were based on cross-sectional statistical analysis.

The V gene's germline CDR1 is SGHRS and CDR2 YFSETQ. This CDR3 region has 17 residues. Trimming cost V 0 bases and J 5 bases; bases outside gene matches: 11. TCRdb re-called the 5' RACE reads through MiXCR, storing one row per CDR3 protein. The sample records approximately 300,000 distinct CDR3 sequences, roughly 10% being singletons. Many counts were recorded for this clonotype. What it binds is not known. The same specimen was also included in a second study, on yellow fever vaccine responses in identical twins.

This clonotype originated in a young woman in good health. The chain recombines TRBV5-1 with TRBJ2-5; 9 bases align to TRBD1. Sequencing was performed on CD8+ T cells sorted from blood. The CDR3 bases are TGCGCCAGCAGCTTGGATACACTGGACAGGGGTTGGGAGACCCAGTACTTC. It is translated as CASSLDTLDRGWETQYF.